The 11 T cell receptor beta chains listed next were all sequenced from one sample in a study of OX40 agonist ivuxolimab in advanced cancers. Sequencing used immunoSEQ multiplex PCR; TCRdb keeps in-frame clones, though not all of them. Here the sample spans tens of thousands of clones, over 90% being singletons. The source was CD4+ or CD8+ T cells sorted from blood, collected in a trial of the OX40 agonist ivuxolimab. Receptors were obtained from an adult with an advanced solid tumor such as melanoma, head and neck, liver or kidney cancer.

V usage is TRBV18 and J usage is TRBJ2-1, with a possible D match to TRBD2 (5 bases). Germline V gene data show CDR1 as KGHSH and CDR2 as LQKENI. V was cut by 6 bases and J by 1 base, with 13 bases left in between. The length of the CDR3 is 15 residues. The CDR3 DNA sequence: TGTGCCAGCTCGCGAACTAGTGGTTCCTACAATGAGCAGTTCTTC. Residues: CASSRTSGSYNEQFF.

This chain connects TRBV19 to TRBJ1-1, with D possibly matching TRBD1 (6 bases). V lost 6 bases to trimming and J lost 0 bases, with 17 bases between them. This CDR3 has 16 amino acids. Looked up from germline, CDR1 is LNHDA and CDR2 is SQIVND (reference sequence). The CDR3 protein is CASRARGNRVNTEAFF. CDR3 nucleotides: TGTGCCAGTAGGGCGAGGGGGAATAGGGTGAACACTGAAGCTTTCTTT.

V is TRBV28 and J is TRBJ2-2, with TRBD1 matching over 8 bases. This CDR3 region has 16 residues. Germline CDR1 reads MDHEN; CDR2 reads SYDVKM. V trimming: 7 bases; J trimming: 8 bases; junction bases outside the gene matches: 15. The CDR3 sequence is CASIILGGQVPGELFF. DNA for the CDR3: TGTGCCAGCATCATCCTAGGGGGACAGGTCCCTGGGGAGCTGTTTTTT.

This chain uses TRBV6-5 with TRBJ2-1, with D perhaps given as TRBD1 or TRBD2 (6 bases each). V lost 6 bases to trimming and J lost 5 bases, with 14 bases between them. CDR3 length equals 14 residues. Germline values: CDR1 MNHEY, CDR2 SVGAGI. CDR3 bases: TGTGCCAGCAGCCAACGGGGGCGAAACAATGAGCAGTTCTTC. This encodes CASSQRGRNNEQFF.

The chain employs TRBV27 and TRBJ1-5; D unclear. Per the germline V gene, CDR1 is MNHEY and CDR2 is SMNVEV (reference sequence). V was clipped by 3 bases and J by 2 bases, with 5 bases between them. This CDR3 region has 13 residues. CDR3 bases: TGTGCCAGCAGTTTTGTGGGCAATCAGCCCCAGCATTTT. This codes for CASSFVGNQPQHF.

The rearrangement uses TRBV27 and TRBJ2-3; perhaps TRBD2 as D (5 bases). Germline CDR1 is MNHEY and CDR2 is SMNVEV (reference sequence). This CDR3 contains 15 residues. V was clipped by 5 bases and J by 0 bases, with 12 bases between them. Here the CDR3 DNA reads TGTGCCAGCAGTCGCTCCAAGCGGAGCACAGATACGCAGTATTTT. The encoded protein is CASSRSKRSTDTQYF.

In its sample, this clone was seen once. The CDR3 reads CASSDYWVGDPGNQPQHF. The CDR3 DNA is TGTGCCAGCAGCGATTACTGGGTGGGGGACCCTGGCAATCAGCCCCAGCATTTT. This rearrangement joins TRBV5-5 to TRBJ1-5, with a tentative D call TRBD1 (5 bases). Trimming stripped 4 bases from V and 2 bases from J, with 22 bases between. The V gene's germline CDR1 is SGHKS and CDR2 YYEKEE (reference sequence). The CDR3 sequence is 18 residues long.

J is TRBJ2-5 and V is TRBV6-5, with D unresolved. Germline CDR1 MNHEY, CDR2 SVGAGI. There are 14 residues in the CDR3. The V and J ends lost 6 bases and 2 bases respectively, with 13 bases between them. Written as DNA, the CDR3 is TGTGCCAGCAGCCACCGGCCCGCGCAAGAGACCCAGTACTTC. Encoded protein: CASSHRPAQETQYF.

The chain combines TRBV27 with TRBJ1-2; D possibly corresponds to TRBD1 (6 bases). The CDR3 has 14 amino acids. Germline V gene lookup returns CDR1 MNHEY and CDR2 SMNVEV (reference sequence). V gave up 5 bases and J gave up 1 base, with 11 bases separating them. The CDR3 loop is CASSPQGFNYGYTF. CDR3 in DNA: TGTGCCAGCAGTCCCCAGGGGTTTAACTATGGCTACACCTTC.

The J gene is TRBJ2-5, the V gene TRBV5-1; 7 bases line up with TRBD1. The CDR3 has 14 amino acids. Germline V gene data show CDR1 as SGHRS and CDR2 as YFSETQ. The V gene end was trimmed by 1 base and the J gene end by 6 bases; junction bases not matched to a gene: 6. The CDR3 here is CASSLLTGAKTQYF. CDR3 nucleotide sequence: TGCGCCAGCAGCTTGCTAACAGGGGCAAAGACCCAGTACTTC.

The rearrangement uses TRBV7-8 and TRBJ2-7; 10 bases are a match to TRBD1. CDR3 size: 15 residues. J gave up 5 bases and V 4 bases, and 8 bases lay outside the gene matches. Germline values: CDR1 SGHVS, CDR2 FQNEAQ. The chain's CDR3 is CASSSSDRGSHEQYF. The CDR3 DNA reads as TGTGCCAGCAGCTCGTCGGACAGGGGGTCCCACGAGCAGTACTTC.